This record concerns one T cell receptor beta chain sequence. These data are taken from a study of T cells after yellow fever vaccination. Per germline, CDR1 MNHEY and CDR2 SMNVEV (reference sequence). The CDR3 runs to 16 residues. Trimming at V came to 7 bases and at J to 7 bases, leaving 11 bases not matched to a gene. One entry per CDR3 protein results from TCRdb running MiXCR on the 5' RACE reads. The sample lists some 300,000 distinct CDR3 sequences; 7.5% to 9.5% were seen once. This chain joins TRBV27 and TRBJ2-2; 11 positions agree with TRBD2. The clonotype was recovered from a man between 18 and 29 years old who received the YFV17D yellow fever vaccine. Here the sequenced sample was CD4+ T cells sorted from PBMCs, taken 5 days after the yellow fever booster vaccination. In nucleotides, the CDR3 is TGTGCCAGCACCCTCTTAGCGGGGGGGCAGGACGGGGAGCTGTTTTTT. Translated: CASTLLAGGQDGELFF.